This T cell receptor (beta chain) was captured by sequencing in a study of identifying expanded T cells in peripheral blood. V was pared by 6 bases and J by 0 bases, with 9 bases between. The CDR3 spans 14 residues. From germline, CDR1 is SNHLY and CDR2 FYNNEI. This clone was picked up one time. Its target is unknown. No infections or other immune events were documented during collection. Clones were sequenced by immunoSEQ multiplex PCR, and TCRdb holds only the in-frame ones, with some missing. The top ten hold around 19% of the sample, which has about 76,000 clones, roughly 81% seen once. Study-wide results and caveats: Differentially abundant clones: roughly 1.3 between replicates, around 17 at approximately 13 days, approximately 18 at four.

The sequenced sample was blood. The chain carries TRBV2 and TRBJ2-4; D remains ambiguous. The sequence derives from a person between 18 and 69 years old in good health. CDR3 loop: CASSPLLAKNIQYF. Written as DNA, the CDR3 is TGTGCCAGCAGCCCTTTACTAGCCAAAAACATTCAGTACTTC.